This T cell receptor beta chain originates from a study of blood T cell repertoires in COVID-19 (dated by TCRdb to the early 2020s). About the investigation overall: Collaborator samples came from the United States, Italy and Spain and covered acute and convalescent phases of COVID-19. The prospective study material was composed of cDNA or gDNA derived from T cells, B-cell-depleted T cells, or PBMCs. The dataset comprised deeply sampled blood TCRbeta repertoires from subjects exposed to, actively infected with, or recovered from COVID-19. The repertoires were made available in a free public database intended to serve as a resource for research on the immune response to SARS-CoV-2. Samples came from the ongoing ImmuneRACE study (first 160 participants) plus 1,254 subjects from 6 global collaborators. Nearly every sample came with metadata listing a de-identified subject ID, COVID-19 status, age in years and sex. HLA class I and class II types, where available, came from metadata supplied by the sample provider rather than from assay-based typing. Broader findings and caveats from the paper: Clinical and demographic metadata were provided uncurated, with the amount varying by source and participant.

Enrolling through a virtual design, the prospective study's participants ranged in age from roughly 18 to 100 years and lived across 20 to 25 United States geographic areas. In the prospective study, participants were assigned to cohorts based on the clinical history participants reported in a screening survey and a study questionnaire. For ImmuneRACE Cohort 3, a participant was defined as recovered based on two consecutive negative NP/OP PCR tests, clearance by a healthcare professional, or resolution of symptoms. Each participant in the prospective study had whole blood, serum and a nasopharyngeal or oropharyngeal swab collected by mobile phlebotomists. Additional blood draws and questionnaires over a 2-month period could optionally be provided by prospective study participants. Prospective study blood samples were shipped either frozen or at room temperature before DNA extraction. Regarding this clone: The antigen it binds to is not known. Per-nucleotide qualities are absent, and no much larger clonotype sits a single base away.

TCRbeta CDR3 regions were amplified from genomic DNA using the immunoSEQ Assay, a bias-controlled multiplex PCR. The paper's processing steps were these. Nucleated cell counts per sample were estimated from amplification of reference gene primers within the assay. To quantify the absolute abundance of each unique TCRbeta CDR3 rearrangement, sequence reads were collapsed and filtered. Productive Simpson clonality was computed per sample as the square root of Simpson's diversity index over productive rearrangements. This immuneACCESS table, as held by TCRdb, lists in-frame sequences with V and J called but not all clones. Of the missing ones, under half trace to an unresolved V gene in checked studies; the others have no known cause. The V and J calls and clone size are taken from that table; D and trimming were inferred from the DNA. The sample table holds roughly 500,000 clones, of which approximately 90% were seen once. The leading ten clones occupy less than 2% of the sample.

The CDR3 runs 12 residues from the cysteine to the phenylalanine. The kept DNA is CDR3 alone, 36 bases in frame from the first base. For this chain, trimming is 0 bases at the V end and 13 bases at the J end, and the number of junction bases without a gene match is 3. The rearranged segments are TRBV12-3 or TRBV12-4 and TRBJ2-1, with TRBD2 matching 7 junction bases. The sample was PBMCs or T cells enriched from blood (not recorded which). The origin of this receptor is a woman in her forties who had recovered from COVID-19. CDR3 reads: CASSLARESQFF. The base sequence is TGTGCCAGCAGTTTAGCGCGGGAGTCCCAGTTCTTC.